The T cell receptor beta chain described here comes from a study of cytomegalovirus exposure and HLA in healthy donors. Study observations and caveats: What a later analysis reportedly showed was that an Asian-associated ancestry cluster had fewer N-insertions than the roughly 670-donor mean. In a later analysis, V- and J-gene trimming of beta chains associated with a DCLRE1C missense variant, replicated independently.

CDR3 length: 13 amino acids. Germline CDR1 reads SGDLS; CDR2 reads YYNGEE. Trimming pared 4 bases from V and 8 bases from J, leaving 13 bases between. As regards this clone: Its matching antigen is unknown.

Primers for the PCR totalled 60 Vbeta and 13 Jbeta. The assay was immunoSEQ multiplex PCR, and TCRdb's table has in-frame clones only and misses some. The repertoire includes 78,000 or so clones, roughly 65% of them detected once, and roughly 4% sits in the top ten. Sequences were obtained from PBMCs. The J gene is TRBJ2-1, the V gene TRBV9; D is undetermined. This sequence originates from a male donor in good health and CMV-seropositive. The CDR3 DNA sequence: TGTGCCAGCAGCCCCCACCCCCAGGATGAGCAGTTCTTC. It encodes CASSPHPQDEQFF.